The clone carrying this T cell receptor (beta chain) came up once. There are 14 residues in the CDR3. Trimming left V 5 bases short and J 5 bases short, with 13 bases between. Germline-derived CDR1 and CDR2 are MRHNA and SNTAGT. These data belong to a study of shared clonotypes between healthy human individuals. Assay used: immunoSEQ multiplex PCR; TCRdb lists only in-frame clones, some missing. Here the sample spans some 2,000,000 clones, under 97% being singletons. Division of CD4+ cells produced a CD45RA+ naive subset and a CD45RA-negative memory subset. The source of this sequence is a man younger than 35 in good health. The chain uses TRBV6-4 and TRBJ2-1; D perhaps matches TRBD1 (6 bases). Sequences were obtained from naive CD4+ T cells sorted from blood. Subset indicated: CD45RA+ positively selected. The CDR3 loop reads CASSSQGHNNEQFF. CDR3 nucleotides: TGTGCCAGCAGTTCACAGGGTCACAACAATGAGCAGTTCTTC.